This is a list of T cell receptor beta chains from one sample in a study of shared clonotypes between healthy human individuals. Libraries were prepared by immunoSEQ multiplex PCR; TCRdb keeps only in-frame clonotypes and omits some of them. The sample includes about 2.3 million clones, approximately 93% seen only once; the top ten take around 0.4%. The sample consisted of naive CD4+ T cells from PBMCs. These receptors were collected from a man between 18 and 35 years old in good health. Some clones in this sample may be carry-over from other donors' samples. Each CDR3 is given with its conserved first and last residue. Fields, in order: clone size, J gene, V gene, D gene, CDR3 length, CDR3 DNA, CDR3 protein. A D gene is named only where the DNA matches it firmly. For some rows the clone size is stated as once, few or many, or as a class when expanded; others skip it.

NA TRBJ1-1 TRBV13 NA 14 TGTGCCAGCAGCCCAAAACCCGGACAGTATGAAGCTTTCTTT CASSPKPGQYEAFF
NA TRBJ2-7 TRBV10-1 NA 14 TGCGCCAGCAGTGACCCAGGGATCCCCTACGAGCAGTACTTC CASSDPGIPYEQYF
NA TRBJ2-5 TRBV29-1 TRBD2 13 TGCAGCCTGCGACGGGAGGTCCAAGAGACCCAGTACTTC CSLRREVQETQYF
once TRBJ2-2 TRBV19 TRBD1 15 TGTGCCAGTAACTCGGGACAGCCGAACACCGGGGAGCTGTTTTTT CASNSGQPNTGELFF
NA TRBJ1-1 TRBV28 NA 15 TGTGCCAGCTTTGTAGGCAGGGGCCCTGGGACTGAAGCTTTCTTT CASFVGRGPGTEAFF
NA TRBJ1-4 TRBV18 TRBD1 17 TGTGCCAGCTCACCACCGAGACAGGGCCACCCTAATGAAAAACTGTTTTTT CASSPPRQGHPNEKLFF
NA TRBJ2-3 TRBV28 TRBD2 16 TGTGCCAGCAGCCCCCCTAGCGGGAGCGGCGCAGATACGCAGTATTTT CASSPPSGSGADTQYF
NA TRBJ2-2 TRBV5-5 TRBD2 15 TGTGCCAGCAGCTTGTACGCGGGAGCGGCTGGGGAGCTGTTTTTT CASSLYAGAAGELFF
NA TRBJ2-1 TRBV7-2 NA 13 TGTGCCAGCAGCTTGGAGCGGGTGGATGAGCAGTTCTTC CASSLERVDEQFF
NA TRBJ1-2 TRBV2 NA 13 TGTGCCAGCAGTGAAATCCCTCGCTATGGCTACACCTTC CASSEIPRYGYTF
once TRBJ1-6 TRBV28 TRBD1 15 TGTGCCAGCAGTCCCACGACAGGGGGCAGTTCACCCCTCCACTTT CASSPTTGGSSPLHF
NA TRBJ1-2 TRBV7-9 NA 12 TGTGCCAGCAGCTTCGCAGGCGGCGGCTACACCTTC CASSFAGGGYTF
NA TRBJ1-1 TRBV10-3 NA 12 TGTGCCATCACTTCAGGGGACACTGAAGCTTTCTTT CAITSGDTEAFF
NA TRBJ2-1 TRBV27 NA 15 TGTGCCAGCAGTCCCAAACTCACAGGGATAGATGAGCAGTTCTTC CASSPKLTGIDEQFF
NA TRBJ2-5 TRBV30 TRBD2 15 TGTGCCTGGAGGCCGGGACTAGCAGATCAAGAGACCCAGTACTTC CAWRPGLADQETQYF
NA TRBJ1-3 TRBV2 NA 15 TGTGCCAGCAGGGAAAGGGAGACGGGAGGAAACACCATATATTTT CASRERETGGNTIYF
NA TRBJ2-5 TRBV5-1 TRBD2 15 TGCGCCAGCAGCTTGATAGCGGGAGAAGAAGAGACCCAGTACTTC CASSLIAGEEETQYF